The 32 T cell receptor beta chains presented below share a single source sample, sequenced in a study of CD8+ T cells in alopecia areata. In each case, RNA was isolated and then reverse transcribed into cDNA as the sequencing template. The method was immunoSEQ multiplex PCR; TCRdb's version includes in-frame clones alone and lacks a portion of them. The data show roughly 250,000 clones, around 67% seen once. This specimen was CD4+ T cells sorted from blood, taken at week 0. Receptor source: a human donor with alopecia areata.

This rearrangement joins TRBV6-6 to TRBJ2-5; unclear D gene. The CDR3 runs 11 residues. Trimming shortened V by 6 bases and J by 5 bases, and 7 bases separated the two germline ends. Per germline, CDR1 MNHNY and CDR2 SVGAGI (reference sequence). This CDR3 is CASRNGETQYF. The CDR3 DNA follows: TGTGCCAGCAGAAACGGGGAGACCCAGTACTTC.

CDR3: CASRSAMSTEAFF. In DNA form, the CDR3 reads TGCGCCAGCCGGTCGGCAATGAGCACTGAAGCTTTCTTT. V is TRBV5-1 and J is TRBJ1-1; D not resolved. V was trimmed by 7 bases and J by 4 bases, leaving 14 bases between them. Germline V gives CDR1 SGHRS, CDR2 YFSETQ. The CDR3 totals 13 residues. Complete variable domain (other parts from reference TRBV5-1 and TRBJ1-1): KAGVTQTPRYLIKTRGQQVTLSCSPISGHRSVSWYQQTPGQGLQFLFEYFSETQRNKGNFPGRFSGRQFSNSRSEMNVSTLELGDSALYLCASRSAMSTEAFFGQGTRLTVV.

The chain carries TRBV9 and TRBJ2-3; D may correspond to TRBD1 or TRBD2 (5 bases each). Germline-derived CDR1 and CDR2 are SGDLS and YYNGEE. Between the trimmed V and J ends, which lost 3 bases and 0 bases, there was a span of 8 bases. The CDR3 contains 14 residues. DNA for the CDR3: TGTGCCAGCAGCGAGAGGGGCAGCACAGATACGCAGTATTTT. This sequence encodes CASSERGSTDTQYF.

This chain joins TRBV9 and TRBJ2-6; 8 nucleotides align to TRBD1. The CDR3 consists of 16 residues. Germline V gives CDR1 SGDLS, CDR2 YYNGEE. The J segment lost 7 bases and the V segment lost 0 bases, leaving 6 bases of the junction unmatched. The CDR3 region is CASSVGQGSGANVLTF. The CDR3, as DNA: TGTGCCAGCAGCGTAGGACAGGGGAGTGGAGCCAACGTCCTGACTTTC.

The chain has TRBV30 and TRBJ2-7; possible D gene TRBD1, 7 bases. This CDR3 contains 15 residues. V shed 1 base and J shed 1 base, with 14 bases lying between them. The V gene's germline CDR1 is GTSNPN and CDR2 SVGIG (reference sequence). CDR3 sequence reads: CAWSGQTGRSYEQYF. The CDR3 region has the DNA TGTGCCTGGAGTGGGCAGACAGGGAGGTCCTACGAGCAGTACTTC.

V gene TRBV6-5 combines with J gene TRBJ1-1, with D unresolved. CDR3 length: 14 amino acids. The germline V gene encodes CDR1 MNHEY and CDR2 SVGAGI. Deletions cut 10 bases from V and 1 base from J, with 16 bases between. The CDR3 DNA reads TGTGCCACCTTAGTTGGGAGCCCGAACACTGAAGCTTTCTTT. This gives the protein CATLVGSPNTEAFF.

This chain links TRBV30 with TRBJ1-2; a weak D match, TRBD1 (6 bases). The CDR3 loop spans 14 amino acids. The germline gives CDR1 GTSNPN, CDR2 SVGIG (reference sequence). Trimming pared 5 bases from V and 5 bases from J, leaving 18 bases between. The DNA of the CDR3 is TGTGCCTGGTCCCTTCCCCAGGGGAGGTATGGCTACACCTTC. Translated: CAWSLPQGRYGYTF.

The sample holds many counts of this clone. The chain is built from TRBV7-3 and TRBJ2-2; TRBD2 aligns across 8 bases. J gave up 5 bases and V 3 bases, and 11 bases lay outside the gene matches. Germline CDR1 SGHTA, CDR2 FQGTGA. The CDR3 consists of 17 residues. The CDR3 here is CASSFLPGGAVTGELFF. Here the CDR3 DNA reads TGTGCCAGCAGCTTCCTCCCCGGGGGGGCGGTGACCGGGGAGCTGTTTTTT.

J is TRBJ1-1 and V is TRBV30; D is unclear. Trimming left V 5 bases short and J 8 bases short, with 12 bases between. The CDR3 has 11 amino acids. Germline loops: CDR1 GTSNPN, CDR2 SVGIG (reference sequence). The CDR3: CAWGEGWEAFF. CDR3 sequence (DNA): TGTGCCTGGGGAGAGGGCTGGGAAGCTTTCTTT.

The chain joins TRBV12-5 to TRBJ1-1; D is undetermined. The CDR3 covers 12 residues. V lost 7 bases, J lost 1 base, and 7 bases lay in between. The germline V gene encodes CDR1 LGHNT and CDR2 FRNRAP. The CDR3 spells CASAKENTEAFF. The CDR3 DNA sequence: TGTGCTAGTGCAAAAGAGAACACTGAAGCTTTCTTT.

The chain couples TRBV29-1 to TRBJ1-5; D not resolved. V was shortened by 6 bases and J by 5 bases, with 14 bases between the two germline ends. The CDR3 length is 13 residues. CDR1 and CDR2 from the germline V gene are SQVTM and ANQGSEA. CDR3 coding DNA: TGCAGCGTCCTCGTAGATGGAGATCAGCCCCAGCATTTT. It codes for CSVLVDGDQPQHF.

The chain is built from TRBV2 and TRBJ1-6; D uncertain. The CDR3 extends over 11 amino acids. Germline V gives CDR1 SNHLY, CDR2 FYNNEI. V dropped 6 bases and J dropped 15 bases, with 12 bases sitting between them. CDR3 nucleotide sequence: TGTGCCAGCAGGATTCCGAGAAACCTCCACTTT. Translation gives CASRIPRNLHF.

The chain uses TRBV5-6 and TRBJ2-3, with 8 bases matching TRBD1. The CDR3 sequence is 15 residues long. The trim removed 4 bases at V and 2 bases at J, leaving 6 bases unmatched. CDR1 and CDR2 from the germline V gene are SGHDT and YYEEEE. The CDR3 coding sequence is TGTGCCAGCAGCACAGGGACAGGACACACAGATACGCAGTATTTT. This translates into CASSTGTGHTDTQYF. Looking up the rest from reference TRBV5-6 and TRBJ2-3 gives the full variable domain: DAGVTQSPTHLIKTRGQQVTLRCSPKSGHDTVSWYQQALGQGPQFIFQYYEEEERQRGNFPDRFSGHQFPNYSSELNVNALLLGDSALYLCASSTGTGHTDTQYFGPGTRLTVL.

The chain couples TRBV29-1 to TRBJ2-6; D is uncertain. The germline V gene encodes CDR1 SQVTM and CDR2 ANQGSEA. Trimming took off 0 bases at V and 2 bases at J, with 11 bases between the two ends. The CDR3 totals 16 residues. CDR3 DNA sequence: TGCAGCGTTGAAGATCGCGGCAGCCCTGGGGCCAACGTCCTGACTTTC. It is translated as CSVEDRGSPGANVLTF. Full variable domain (remainder filled in from reference TRBV29-1 and TRBJ2-6): SAVISQKPSRDICQRGTSLTIQCQVDSQVTMMFWYRQQPGQSLTLIATANQGSEATYESGFVIDKFPISRPNLTFSTLTVSNMSPEDSSIYLCSVEDRGSPGANVLTFGAGSRLTVL.

This clone was seen just once. This chain connects TRBV11-2 to TRBJ2-3; D is possibly TRBD1 (6 bases). CDR3 length equals 14 residues. Looked up from germline, CDR1 is SGHAT and CDR2 is FQNNGV. The germline V and J ends were trimmed by 3 bases and 3 bases, with 10 bases remaining between them. This CDR3 reads CASSFLQGTDTQYF. The CDR3 DNA is TGTGCCAGCAGCTTTCTCCAGGGGACAGATACGCAGTATTTT.

The V gene is TRBV6-1, the J gene TRBJ1-1; D may be TRBD1 (6 bases). The CDR3 runs to 13 residues. Trimming cost V 3 bases and J 5 bases, with 10 bases left between them. Germline-derived CDR1 and CDR2 are MNHNS and SASEGT. The DNA of the CDR3 is TGTGCCAGCAGTGAGCACAGGGAGACTGAAGCTTTCTTT. Translation: CASSEHRETEAFF.

J is TRBJ1-2 and V is TRBV27; D might be TRBD1 (5 bases). CDR3 length equals 12 residues. The germline V gene encodes CDR1 MNHEY and CDR2 SMNVEV (reference sequence). V shed 6 bases and J shed 4 bases, with 9 bases lying between them. The CDR3 spells CASRGQTYGYTF. The CDR3, as DNA: TGTGCCAGCAGAGGACAAACCTATGGCTACACCTTC.

The chain recombines TRBV7-2 with TRBJ2-2, with D hard to call. V shed 0 bases and J shed 7 bases, with 12 bases lying between them. The CDR3 totals 15 residues. Germline V lookup: CDR1 SGHTA, CDR2 FQGNSA. The CDR3 region is CASSLARMGNGELFF. CDR3 DNA: TGTGCCAGCAGCTTAGCTAGGATGGGAAACGGGGAGCTGTTTTTT.

This clone was observed a few times. The gene calls are TRBV30 and TRBJ1-6; D gene uncertain. In germline, CDR1 is GTSNPN, CDR2 SVGIG (reference sequence). Deletions cut 3 bases from V and 7 bases from J, with 10 bases between. This CDR3 comprises 13 residues. CDR3 in amino acids: CAWSNGLNSPLHF. As DNA, the CDR3 is TGTGCCTGGAGCAACGGGTTAAATTCACCCCTCCACTTT.

This clone was counted once. The rearrangement joins TRBV4-2 to TRBJ1-1; D possibly corresponds to TRBD1 (5 bases). CDR3 length: 15 amino acids. V lost 4 bases, J lost 0 bases, and 12 bases lay in between. Germline lookup yields CDR1 LGHNA and CDR2 YNFKEQ. CDR3 region: CASSPHRTMNTEAFF. As DNA, the CDR3 is TGTGCCAGCAGCCCGCACCGGACAATGAACACTGAAGCTTTCTTT.

The J gene is TRBJ1-2, the V gene TRBV7-9; D gene uncertain. The CDR3 loop spans 12 amino acids. Germline CDR1 reads SEHNR; CDR2 reads FQNEAQ (reference sequence). Trimming removed 3 bases from V and 8 bases from J, with 10 bases in between. For the CDR3, the DNA is TGTGCCAGCAGCTTGGCCGAACGGGGCTACACCTTC. Translating gives CASSLAERGYTF. Complete variable domain (other parts from reference TRBV7-9 and TRBJ1-2): DTGVSQNPRHKITKRGQNVTFRCDPISEHNRLYWYRQTLGQGPEFLTYFQNEAQLEKSRLLSDRFSAERPKGSFSTLEIQRTEQGDSAMYLCASSLAERGYTFGSGTRLTVV.

The sample holds one count of this clone. The gene calls are TRBV9 and TRBJ1-4; D not resolved. Germline-derived CDR1 and CDR2 are SGDLS and YYNGEE. The CDR3 is 12 residues long. With 4 bases removed from V and 8 bases from J, the gap between germline ends came to 9 bases. CDR3 loop: CASSSGGEKLFF. The CDR3 region has the DNA TGTGCCAGCAGCAGCGGAGGGGAAAAACTGTTTTTT.

The chain combines TRBV30 with TRBJ1-1; D ambiguous. This CDR3 is 15 amino acids long. V dropped 2 bases and J dropped 0 bases, with 13 bases sitting between them. Germline V gene sequence: CDR1 GTSNPN, CDR2 SVGIG (reference sequence). The CDR3 DNA follows: TGTGCCTGGAGTACCCACGGAGGATTGAACACTGAAGCTTTCTTT. This encodes CAWSTHGGLNTEAFF.

This chain joins TRBV19 and TRBJ2-6; D call uncertain. The CDR3 contains 16 residues. The germline CDR1 and CDR2 sequences are LNHDA and SQIVND (reference sequence). V was shortened by 1 base and J by 0 bases, with 7 bases between the two germline ends. CDR3 nucleotide sequence: TGTGCCAGTAGTATAGGCCACAGCTCTGGGGCCAACGTCCTGACTTTC. Protein sequence: CASSIGHSSGANVLTF.

The J gene is TRBJ1-1, the V gene TRBV5-6, with D perhaps TRBD1 (5 bases). This CDR3 is built from 12 residues. Germline loops: CDR1 SGHDT, CDR2 YYEEEE. V lost 2 bases to trimming and J lost 6 bases, with 8 bases between them. The CDR3 region is CASSFRVAEAFF. CDR3 nucleotides: TGTGCCAGCAGCTTCAGGGTCGCTGAAGCTTTCTTT.

This chain links TRBV5-6 with TRBJ2-3; D unresolved. Germline-derived CDR1 and CDR2 are SGHDT and YYEEEE. V gave up 0 bases and J gave up 10 bases, with 9 bases separating them. The CDR3 loop spans 12 amino acids. As DNA, the CDR3 is TGTGCCAGCAGCTTGGCTACTTCTGCGCAGTATTTT. It encodes CASSLATSAQYF.

A word on this clone: Additional DNA sequences in this sample encode the identical CDR3. The V call is TRBV29-1, the J call TRBJ2-3; perhaps TRBD1 as D (6 bases). The CDR3 spans 13 residues. With 6 bases removed from V and 0 bases from J, the gap between germline ends came to 10 bases. Per the germline V gene, CDR1 is SQVTM and CDR2 is ANQGSEA. CDR3 sequence (DNA): TGCAGCGTCGAACAGGGTAGCACAGATACGCAGTATTTT. Its translation: CSVEQGSTDTQYF.

The chain recombines TRBV5-4 with TRBJ2-3; D is ambiguous. The CDR3 runs to 11 residues. Germline CDR1 SGHNT, CDR2 YYREEE (reference sequence). Trimming took off 0 bases at V and 8 bases at J, with 4 bases between the two ends. CDR3 region: CASSLASTQYF. The CDR3 nucleotides read TGTGCCAGCAGCTTGGCGAGTACGCAGTATTTT.

The V gene is TRBV10-3, the J gene TRBJ2-7; 7 nucleotides match TRBD1. Germline CDR1 ENHRY, CDR2 SYGVKD. The ends lost 6 bases at V and 3 bases at J; junction bases unmatched: 8. CDR3 length: 14 amino acids. CDR3 DNA: TGTGCCATCAGCCCCGGGACAGAACTCTACGAGCAGTACTTC. It encodes CAISPGTELYEQYF.

The V and J genes are TRBV7-2 and TRBJ2-3; TRBD2 might be the D (6 bases). The CDR3 spans 18 residues. CDR1 and CDR2 (germline): SGHTA, FQGNSA. Trimming removed 5 bases at V and 2 bases at J, with 23 bases between. CDR3 coding DNA: TGTGCCAGCAGCCGCTTACCCCCTCGCGGGGCTAACACAGATACGCAGTATTTT. Translated, it gives CASSRLPPRGANTDTQYF.

Turning to this clone: Other DNA sequences in the same sample also yield this CDR3. The rearrangement links TRBV30 to TRBJ2-5; D ambiguous. Trimming pared 4 bases from V and 0 bases from J, leaving 3 bases between. The germline gives CDR1 GTSNPN, CDR2 SVGIG (reference sequence). CDR3 length: 11 amino acids. CDR3 coding DNA: TGTGCCTGGACAGACCAAGAGACCCAGTACTTC. Encoded protein: CAWTDQETQYF. The full variable domain, completed using reference TRBV30 and TRBJ2-5, is SQTIHQWPATLVQPVGSPLSLECTVEGTSNPNLYWYRQAAGRGLQLLFYSVGIGQISSEVPQNLSASRPQDRQFILSSKKLLLSDSGFYLCAWTDQETQYFGPGTRLLVL.

This clone was picked up a small number of times. The chain has TRBV29-1 and TRBJ2-7, with D unclear. V lost 7 bases to trimming and J lost 6 bases, with 16 bases between them. The CDR3 runs to 12 residues. Germline V gene sequence: CDR1 SQVTM, CDR2 ANQGSEA. CDR3 sequence: CSASHGNAEQYF. DNA for the CDR3: TGCAGCGCATCCCATGGAAACGCCGAGCAGTACTTC.